Below are 11 T cell receptor beta chains sequenced from a single sample in a study of cytomegalovirus exposure and HLA in healthy donors. The PCR contained 60 Vbeta and 13 Jbeta primers. Measured with immunoSEQ multiplex PCR; TCRdb has only the in-frame clones, and not every one. The sample contains 99,000 or so clones, 78% of which appear only once. Source material: PBMCs. These receptors were obtained from a woman aged 40 to 50 in good health and CMV-seronegative.

This clone was observed a single time. The V and J genes are TRBV19 and TRBJ2-1; 8 positions match TRBD1. With 9 bases clipped from V and 3 bases from J, the junction kept 4 bases outside the gene matches. The CDR3 is 13 amino acids. The germline V gene encodes CDR1 LNHDA and CDR2 SQIVND (reference sequence). This CDR3 reads CASGQGVYNEQFF. DNA for the CDR3: TGTGCCAGCGGACAGGGTGTCTACAATGAGCAGTTCTTC.

The chain has TRBV5-1 and TRBJ2-5; D gene unclear. This CDR3 has 14 residues. Germline V gene data show CDR1 as SGHRS and CDR2 as YFSETQ. The ends were cut back, 2 bases at V and 0 bases at J, with 8 bases in the middle. For the CDR3, the DNA is TGCGCCAGCAGCTTTGGAGAGAACCAAGAGACCCAGTACTTC. Translation gives CASSFGENQETQYF.

This clone was counted only a few times. CDR3 nucleotide sequence: TGTGCCAGCAGCTTGGTATCAGGGGTTAGCACAGATACGCAGTATTTT. This sequence encodes CASSLVSGVSTDTQYF. The chain couples TRBV7-9 to TRBJ2-3, with D possibly being TRBD1 (6 bases). The V end lost 3 bases, the J end lost 0 bases, and 13 bases lay between the germline ends. The germline V gene encodes CDR1 SEHNR and CDR2 FQNEAQ (reference sequence). This CDR3 comprises 16 residues.

The V gene is TRBV29-1, the J gene TRBJ2-1; 9 nucleotides agree with TRBD2. The CDR3 consists of 14 residues. V was pared by 7 bases and J by 5 bases, with 9 bases of the junction left unmatched. Germline CDR1 and CDR2: SQVTM and ANQGSEA. CDR3: CSGRREGGHNEQFF. The CDR3 coding sequence is TGCAGCGGGAGGCGGGAGGGCGGCCACAATGAGCAGTTCTTC.

This chain joins TRBV25-1 and TRBJ2-5; weak D call: TRBD1 (6 bases). In germline, CDR1 is MGHDK, CDR2 SYGVNS. V lost 4 bases to trimming and J lost 4 bases, with 13 bases between them. The CDR3 sequence is 14 residues long. CDR3 sequence reads: CASSGRGRGETQYF. The DNA for the CDR3 is TGTGCCAGCAGTGGCCGGGGCAGGGGAGAGACCCAGTACTTC.

In DNA, the CDR3 is TGTGCCTGGAGTAGGTACGGGTTGAACACAGATACGCAGTATTTT. Encoded protein: CAWSRYGLNTDTQYF. V and J are TRBV30 and TRBJ2-3, with D unclear. CDR1 GTSNPN and CDR2 SVGIG come from the germline V gene (reference sequence). Trimming took off 2 bases at V and 2 bases at J, with 14 bases between the two ends. The CDR3 totals 15 residues.

The chain carries TRBV28 and TRBJ1-2; TRBD1 is a possible D gene (5 bases). This CDR3 is built from 14 residues. Germline CDR1 and CDR2: MDHEN and SYDVKM. The ends were cut back, 3 bases at V and 4 bases at J, with 12 bases in the middle. The CDR3, as DNA: TGTGCCAGCAGTTTTGGGGCCGGCGGCTATGGCTACACCTTC. Its protein is CASSFGAGGYGYTF.

On this clone itself: The conserved phenylalanine or tryptophan is not found at the CDR3 terminus, so this likely reflects a read error. No DNA is shown, since the ends of the CDR3 on it are uncertain; the CDR3 is the one TCRdb lists. This chain links TRBV28 with TRBJ2-3; the table's D gene call, TRBD2, was not cross checked with the DNA. The CDR3 length equals 14 residues, ends included. CDR1 MDHEN and CDR2 SYDVKM come from the germline V gene. This chain's CDR3 is CASSFGGRAQDPQL.

This rearrangement joins TRBV6-1 to TRBJ1-5; 7 bases map to TRBD1. CDR3 length: 14 amino acids. After removal of 6 bases from V and 5 bases from J, the junction contained 7 bases not matched to a gene. In germline, CDR1 is MNHNS, CDR2 SASEGT. CDR3 residues: CASRGRDRYQPQHF. The CDR3 DNA is TGTGCCAGCAGGGGCCGGGACAGATATCAGCCCCAGCATTTT.

This chain uses TRBV7-2 with TRBJ2-2; 7 bases map to TRBD2. J lost 5 bases, V lost 3 bases, and 9 bases had no gene match. Germline V lookup: CDR1 SGHTA, CDR2 FQGNSA. The CDR3 sequence is 16 residues long. In DNA, the CDR3 is TGTGCCAGCAGCTTTTTTGGGGGGGTTGGTACCGGGGAGCTGTTTTTT. Its translation: CASSFFGGVGTGELFF.

The CDR3 loop reads CASSLRGGSYEQYF. Here the CDR3 DNA reads TGTGCCAGCAGCTTGAGGGGGGGCTCCTACGAGCAGTACTTC. This chain uses TRBV5-6 with TRBJ2-7; maybe TRBD2 (7 bases). The CDR3 sequence is 14 residues long. V was pared by 1 base and J by 0 bases, with 8 bases between. Per germline, CDR1 SGHDT and CDR2 YYEEEE.